The 29 T cell receptor beta chains given below trace back to one sample, sequenced in a study of blood T cell dynamics during melanoma immunotherapy. Time point given: pre-treatment baseline. Sequencing was performed with immunoSEQ multiplex PCR; in TCRdb, only in-frame clones are kept and a portion is missing. Among fewer than 20,000 clones listed, about 89% were seen once. Sequencing used blood, obtained from a patient treated with checkpoint blockade. These TCRs come from a human donor with melanoma.

V gene TRBV5-6 combines with J gene TRBJ1-5; TRBD1 matches at 10 bases. The CDR3 is 15 residues long. CDR1 is SGHDT, CDR2 YYEEEE, per germline. The V segment lost 3 bases and the J segment 3 bases; nucleotides outside the gene matches: 3. The DNA of the CDR3 is TGTGCCAGCAGCTGGACAGGGGGATACAATCAGCCCCAGCATTTT. It is translated as CASSWTGGYNQPQHF.

The CDR3 sequence is CASSQEWHESSGNTIYF. The CDR3 nucleotides read TGCGCCAGCAGCCAAGAATGGCATGAATCCTCTGGAAACACCATATATTTT. The V gene is TRBV4-3, the J gene TRBJ1-3; D uncertain. The CDR3 contains 17 residues. The V gene lost 0 bases and the J gene lost 0 bases, with 12 bases spanning the gap. Per germline, CDR1 LGHNA and CDR2 YSLEER.

The gene calls are TRBV29-1 and TRBJ2-1; 7 nucleotides agree with TRBD1. CDR3 size: 15 residues. V lost 3 bases, J lost 2 bases, and 7 bases stayed unmatched. From germline, CDR1 is SQVTM and CDR2 ANQGSEA. CDR3 coding DNA: TGCAGCGTTGACGGCCGCGACAGGGCCTACAATGAGCAGTTCTTC. This gives the protein CSVDGRDRAYNEQFF.

The chain carries TRBV19 and TRBJ2-7; 7 bases line up with TRBD1. Per the germline V gene, CDR1 is LNHDA and CDR2 is SQIVND (reference sequence). The CDR3 has 15 amino acids. V trimming: 5 bases; J trimming: 3 bases; junction bases outside the gene matches: 10. The CDR3 is CASSGTGALSYEQYF. The CDR3 DNA sequence: TGTGCCAGTAGTGGCACAGGGGCGCTTAGCTACGAGCAGTACTTC.

This chain joins TRBV29-1 and TRBJ1-3, with D hard to call. With 5 bases removed from V and 8 bases from J, the gap between germline ends came to 13 bases. The CDR3 length is 12 residues. CDR1 and CDR2 from the germline V gene are SQVTM and ANQGSEA. The CDR3 is CSVSADVDTIYF. The CDR3 nucleotides read TGCAGCGTTAGTGCGGATGTGGACACCATATATTTT.

This clone was seen just once. The rearrangement uses TRBV4-1 and TRBJ1-1, with D unclear. Germline CDR1 and CDR2: MGHRA and YSYEKL. Trimming removed 1 base at V and 0 bases at J, with 9 bases between. The CDR3 is made up of 15 amino acids. The CDR3, as DNA: TGCGCCAGCAGCCAAGTCTTCGGGTTGAACACTGAAGCTTTCTTT. It is translated as CASSQVFGLNTEAFF.

The V gene is TRBV7-9, the J gene TRBJ1-2, with 8 bases lining up with TRBD1. The CDR3 is made up of 16 amino acids. The V gene end was trimmed by 4 bases and the J gene end by 2 bases; junction bases not matched to a gene: 9. Germline-derived CDR1 and CDR2 are SEHNR and FQNEAQ (reference sequence). This CDR3 reads CASSSKGTGGNYGYTF. The CDR3 bases are TGTGCCAGCAGCTCAAAAGGGACAGGCGGGAACTATGGCTACACCTTC.

This clone was counted a few times. DNA of the CDR3: TGCGCCAGCAGAAACGGACAGGGGAGCGATTCACCCCTCCACTTT. This codes for CASRNGQGSDSPLHF. The chain links TRBV5-1 to TRBJ1-6, with 9 bases identical to TRBD1. V lost 5 bases and J lost 8; bases outside the gene matches: 8. The CDR3 sequence is 15 residues long. Germline V gene data show CDR1 as SGHRS and CDR2 as YFSETQ.

The rearrangement uses TRBV28 and TRBJ2-7, with TRBD2 matching 9 bases. Germline CDR1 reads MDHEN; CDR2 reads SYDVKM. V gave up 6 bases and J gave up 3 bases; unmatched junction bases: 12. This CDR3 comprises 16 residues. The CDR3: CASRFQAGGGVYEQYF. CDR3 DNA sequence: TGTGCCAGCAGATTTCAAGCGGGAGGAGGGGTCTACGAGCAGTACTTC.

The J gene is TRBJ2-2, the V gene TRBV25-1; no clear D. Germline loops: CDR1 MGHDK, CDR2 SYGVNS. Trimming cost V 3 bases and J 6 bases, with 5 bases left between them. This CDR3 has 12 residues. CDR3 region: CASSESAGELFF. The CDR3 coding sequence is TGTGCCAGCAGTGAGTCTGCCGGGGAGCTGTTTTTT.

The CDR3 region has the DNA TGTGCCAGCAGTGACCGGCTATCCTACGAGCAGTACTTC. Translating it yields CASSDRLSYEQYF. J is TRBJ2-7 and V is TRBV6-1, with D uncertain. V gave up 3 bases and J gave up 1 base, with 7 bases separating them. This CDR3 is 13 amino acids long. Germline assignment: CDR1 MNHNS and CDR2 SASEGT.

The chain links TRBV10-2 to TRBJ1-3; TRBD1 is a possible D gene (5 bases). CDR1 is WSHSY and CDR2 is SAAADI in the germline V gene. This CDR3 is 12 amino acids long. Trimming removed 8 bases at V and 4 bases at J, with 9 bases between. The CDR3 is CASGGAGNTIYF. Here the CDR3 DNA reads TGCGCCAGCGGGGGAGCCGGAAACACCATATATTTT.

The chain carries TRBV6-6 and TRBJ2-7; 7 positions agree with TRBD1. Germline trimming cut 6 bases from V and 2 bases from J; bases unmatched to any gene: 10. CDR1 is MNHNY, CDR2 SVGAGI, per germline (reference sequence). The length of the CDR3 is 15 residues. CDR3: CASSRGQASTYEQYF. The CDR3 DNA follows: TGTGCCAGCAGCCGAGGACAGGCGTCCACCTACGAGCAGTACTTC.

This clone was observed a handful of times. V usage is TRBV6-5 and J usage is TRBJ2-7; possible D gene TRBD1, 6 bases. The CDR3 is made up of 11 amino acids. Per the germline V gene, CDR1 is MNHEY and CDR2 is SVGAGI. Deletions cut 8 bases from V and 5 bases from J, with 10 bases between. The CDR3 DNA is TGTGCCAGCGGTCGGGACAACGAGCAGTACTTC. Residues: CASGRDNEQYF.

The chain joins TRBV5-1 to TRBJ1-1; no clear D. The CDR3 runs to 11 residues. V was shortened by 6 bases and J by 4 bases, with 7 bases between the two germline ends. Germline-derived CDR1 and CDR2 are SGHRS and YFSETQ. CDR3 protein: CASTSRTEAFF. The CDR3, as DNA: TGCGCCAGCACCAGTCGCACTGAAGCTTTCTTT.

The J gene is TRBJ2-5, the V gene TRBV7-2; D not certain. TRBJ2-7 matches the DNA end more closely, so the J call is doubtful. Germline CDR1 SGHTA, CDR2 FQGNSA. The CDR3 is 12 amino acids. The CDR3 bases are TGTGCCAGCCCTAACACACCCAGCGAGCAGTACTTC. Encoded protein: CASPNTPSEQYF.

This chain joins TRBV2 and TRBJ1-5, with D unclear. CDR1 and CDR2 (germline): SNHLY, FYNNEI. Trimming shortened V by 3 bases and J by 4 bases, and 10 bases separated the two germline ends. This CDR3 region has 14 residues. The CDR3 bases are TGTGCCAGCAGTGATATCGGCGGGAATCAGCCCCAGCATTTT. Translation: CASSDIGGNQPQHF. Complete variable domain (other parts from reference TRBV2 and TRBJ1-5): EPEVTQTPSHQVTQMGQEVILRCVPISNHLYFYWYRQILGQKVEFLVSFYNNEISEKSEIFDDQFSVERPDGSNFTLKIRSTKLEDSAMYFCASSDIGGNQPQHFGDGTRLSIL.

This clone was observed a single time. The gene calls are TRBV5-1 and TRBJ2-3; 8 bases map to TRBD2. The germline gives CDR1 SGHRS, CDR2 YFSETQ. V dropped 0 bases and J dropped 0; count of bases not matched to a gene: 3. This CDR3 has 16 residues. CDR3 loop: CASSLAAGGSTDTQYF. In nucleotides, the CDR3 is TGCGCCAGCAGCTTGGCGGCGGGGGGCAGCACAGATACGCAGTATTTT.

As regards this clone: Additional DNA sequences in this sample encode the identical CDR3. The rearrangement uses TRBV19 and TRBJ2-1, with D perhaps TRBD1 or TRBD2 (5 bases each). Trimming pared 1 base from V and 5 bases from J, leaving 6 bases between. CDR3 size: 13 residues. Germline V gene data show CDR1 as LNHDA and CDR2 as SQIVND (reference sequence). The CDR3 here is CASSIGGNNEQFF. In DNA form, the CDR3 reads TGTGCCAGTAGTATAGGGGGGAACAATGAGCAGTTCTTC.

This clone was recorded once. The chain recombines TRBV18 with TRBJ2-3; perhaps TRBD2 as D (6 bases). The V end was cut by 5 bases, the J end by 3 bases, with 12 bases between. The CDR3 extends over 14 amino acids. Germline V lookup: CDR1 KGHSH, CDR2 LQKENI. This CDR3 reads CASSTGVSTDTQYF. CDR3 DNA: TGTGCCAGCTCAACGGGAGTATCGACAGATACGCAGTATTTT.

V is TRBV6-6 and J is TRBJ1-1; TRBD1 might be the D (6 bases). The V and J ends lost 3 bases and 3 bases respectively, with 11 bases between them. Per germline, CDR1 MNHNY and CDR2 SVGAGI (reference sequence). CDR3 size: 14 residues. CDR3 sequence: CASSYSDRYTEAFF. CDR3 nucleotide sequence: TGTGCCAGCAGTTATTCGGACAGATACACTGAAGCTTTCTTT.

Details on this clone: At one boundary the junction diverges from the germline segment, which might be a read error. The CDR3 sequence: CASNVDGTPTGELFF. DNA for the CDR3: TGTGCCAGCAACGTAGACGGGACCCCGACCGGGGAGCTGTTTTTT. The chain has TRBV9 and TRBJ2-2; D may correspond to TRBD1 or TRBD2 (5 bases each). Germline lookup yields CDR1 SGDLS and CDR2 YYNGEE. This CDR3 has 15 amino acids.

The J gene is TRBJ2-2, the V gene TRBV27, with TRBD2 as a possible D gene (5 bases). The ends were cut back, 5 bases at V and 6 bases at J, with 10 bases in the middle. The CDR3 extends over 13 amino acids. Germline V CDR1 and CDR2: MNHEY, SMNVEV (reference sequence). CDR3 in DNA: TGTGCCAGCAGTACCATCGGGGCCGGGGAGCTGTTTTTT. This gives the protein CASSTIGAGELFF.

J is TRBJ1-6 and V is TRBV7-6; 8 bases fit TRBD1. V lost 4 bases and J lost 8; bases outside the gene matches: 10. This CDR3 is built from 16 residues. The germline gives CDR1 SGHVS, CDR2 FNYEAQ. CDR3 residues: CASSSLDRERHSPLHF. The CDR3 region has the DNA TGTGCCAGCAGCTCCCTGGACAGGGAGCGGCATTCACCCCTCCACTTT.

The chain employs TRBV7-9 and TRBJ1-2; D is perhaps TRBD1 (5 bases). V lost 1 base and J lost 4, with 13 bases in between. CDR3 length equals 15 residues. CDR1 is SEHNR, CDR2 FQNEAQ, per germline (reference sequence). CDR3 region: CASSLVRDGGYGYTF. The CDR3 coding sequence is TGTGCCAGCAGCTTAGTCCGGGACGGGGGCTATGGCTACACCTTC.

The V gene is TRBV4-3, the J gene TRBJ2-7; D may match TRBD1 or TRBD2 (5 bases each). CDR1 is LGHNA and CDR2 is YSLEER in the germline V gene. Deletions cut 1 base from V and 1 base from J, with 11 bases between. This CDR3 comprises 15 residues. As DNA, the CDR3 is TGCGCCAGCAGCCAAGCCCCGAGGGGATCCTACGAGCAGTACTTC. This sequence encodes CASSQAPRGSYEQYF.

CDR3 residues: CASSIDLAGGRTDTQYF. The CDR3 DNA is TGTGCCAGTAGTATAGATCTAGCGGGGGGTCGCACAGATACGCAGTATTTT. The V call is TRBV19, the J call TRBJ2-3, with 11 bases aligning to TRBD2. Germline CDR1 is LNHDA and CDR2 is SQIVND (reference sequence). Unmatched junction bases numbered 3, after V lost 0 bases and J lost 1 base. The CDR3 has 17 residues.

The V call is TRBV7-9, the J call TRBJ2-7; D not resolved. The CDR3 is 12 residues long. The ends were cut back, 3 bases at V and 4 bases at J, with 7 bases in the middle. The germline V gene has CDR1 SEHNR and CDR2 FQNEAQ (reference sequence). The CDR3 is CASSFTDYEQYF. The CDR3 nucleotides read TGTGCCAGCAGCTTCACAGATTACGAGCAGTACTTC. Using reference TRBV7-9 and TRBJ2-7 for the parts outside the CDR3, the full variable domain is DTGVSQNPRHKITKRGQNVTFRCDPISEHNRLYWYRQTLGQGPEFLTYFQNEAQLEKSRLLSDRFSAERPKGSFSTLEIQRTEQGDSAMYLCASSFTDYEQYFGPGTRLTVT.

The chain carries TRBV7-9 and TRBJ1-4, with 10 bases matching TRBD1. Germline V gene lookup returns CDR1 SEHNR and CDR2 FQNEAQ (reference sequence). V lost 3 bases and J lost 7; bases outside the gene matches: 2. The CDR3 has 14 amino acids. The CDR3 here is CASSFGQGGEKLFF. CDR3 bases: TGTGCCAGCAGCTTCGGACAGGGGGGTGAAAAACTGTTTTTT.